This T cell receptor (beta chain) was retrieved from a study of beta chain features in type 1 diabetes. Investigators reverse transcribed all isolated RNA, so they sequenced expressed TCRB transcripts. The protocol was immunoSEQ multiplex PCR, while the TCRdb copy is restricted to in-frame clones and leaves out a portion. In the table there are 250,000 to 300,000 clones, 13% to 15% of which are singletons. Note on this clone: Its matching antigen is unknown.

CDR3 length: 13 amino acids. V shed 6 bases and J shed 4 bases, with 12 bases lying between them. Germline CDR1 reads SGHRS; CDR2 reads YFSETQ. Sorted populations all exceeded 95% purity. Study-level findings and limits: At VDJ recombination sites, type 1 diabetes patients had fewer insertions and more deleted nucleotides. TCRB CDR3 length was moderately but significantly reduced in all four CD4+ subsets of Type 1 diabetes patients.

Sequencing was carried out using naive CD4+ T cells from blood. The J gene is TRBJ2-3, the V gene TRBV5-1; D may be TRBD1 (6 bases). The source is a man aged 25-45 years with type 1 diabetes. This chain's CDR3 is CASIESGADTQYF. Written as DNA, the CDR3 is TGCGCCAGCATCGAATCAGGGGCAGATACGCAGTATTTT.